What follows are 8 T cell receptor beta chains derived from one specimen sequenced in a study of human T cells and chemical hapten exposure. TCRdb independently ran MiXCR on the RACE reads; one entry per CDR3 protein. The sample lists under 400,000 distinct CDR3 sequences; 4% to 6% were seen once. Time point meaning: pre-sensitization, week 0. The treatment: therapeutic diphenylcyclopropenone sensitization with weekly scalp DPC. The material sequenced was whole blood, taken in connection with sensitization to the hapten diphenylcyclopropenone (DPC). All receptors come from a woman aged 45-60 years with alopecia areata. Some clones in this sample may be carry-over from other donors' samples.

This clonotype was recorded at least ten times. The chain links TRBV11-2 to TRBJ1-2; D is unclear. Looked up from germline, CDR1 is SGHAT and CDR2 is FQNNGV. This CDR3 is built from 14 residues. The V end was cut by 0 bases, the J end by 5 bases, with 10 bases between. The CDR3 spells CASSLEVAVYGYTF. The CDR3 coding sequence is TGTGCCAGCAGCTTAGAGGTCGCCGTGTATGGCTACACCTTC.

This clonotype showed up many times. Here the CDR3 reads CASSELSSYNSPLHF. CDR3 bases: TGTGCCAGCAGTGAACTGAGCTCCTATAATTCACCCCTCCACTTT. The chain uses TRBV2 and TRBJ1-6; D remains ambiguous. Trimming took 2 bases from V and 0 from J, leaving 5 bases between them. CDR3 length: 15 residues. Germline lookup yields CDR1 SNHLY and CDR2 FYNNEI.

The V call is TRBV20-1, the J call TRBJ1-1; D call uncertain. Germline CDR1 DFQATT, CDR2 SNEGSKA (reference sequence). V was trimmed by 4 bases and J by 6 bases, leaving 9 bases between them. The length of the CDR3 is 11 residues. The DNA for the CDR3 is TGCAGTGCTACAGACATTCCTGAAGCTTTCTTT. Encoded protein: CSATDIPEAFF.

The table lists this clonotype with many counts. The rearrangement links TRBV3-1 to TRBJ1-1; 7 bases are a match to TRBD1. Germline assignment: CDR1 LGHDT and CDR2 YNNKEL (reference sequence). V was clipped by 5 bases and J by 5 bases; unmatched bases: 11. The CDR3 sequence is 15 residues long. CDR3 bases: TGTGCCAGCAGCTTTCGACAGGGTTTAGGGACTGAAGCTTTCTTT. Protein sequence: CASSFRQGLGTEAFF.

This clonotype has more than one count but fewer than ten. This chain uses TRBV12-3 or TRBV12-4 with TRBJ1-2, with a possible D match to TRBD1 (5 bases). V was pared by 1 base and J by 4 bases, with 10 bases between. The CDR3 consists of 14 residues. The CDR3 here is CASSLGGVVYGYTF. The CDR3 DNA reads as TGTGCCAGCAGTTTAGGGGGCGTCGTCTATGGCTACACCTTC.

There are a few counts of this clonotype. The chain employs TRBV28 and TRBJ1-3; D not certain. Trimming cost V 1 base and J 0 bases, with 10 bases left between them. The length of the CDR3 is 16 residues. CDR1 MDHEN and CDR2 SYDVKM come from the germline V gene. This CDR3 is CASSLFQEISGNTIYF. The CDR3 nucleotides read TGTGCCAGCAGTTTATTCCAGGAGATCTCTGGAAACACCATATATTTT.

The chain employs TRBV11-2 and TRBJ1-1; D gene ambiguous. V gave up 1 base and J gave up 8 bases, with 5 bases separating them. This CDR3 has 11 amino acids. Germline values: CDR1 SGHAT, CDR2 FQNNGV. Here the CDR3 reads CASSLAEEAFF. CDR3 nucleotides: TGTGCCAGCAGCTTAGCCGAAGAAGCTTTCTTT.

This clonotype has only a few counts. The gene calls are TRBV20-1 and TRBJ1-2; perhaps TRBD1 as D (6 bases). V was pared by 5 bases and J by 1 base, with 11 bases between. The CDR3 is 13 amino acids. The V gene's germline CDR1 is DFQATT and CDR2 SNEGSKA (reference sequence). The chain's CDR3 is CSALRQDNYGYTF. CDR3 nucleotides: TGCAGTGCTTTAAGACAGGATAACTATGGCTACACCTTC.